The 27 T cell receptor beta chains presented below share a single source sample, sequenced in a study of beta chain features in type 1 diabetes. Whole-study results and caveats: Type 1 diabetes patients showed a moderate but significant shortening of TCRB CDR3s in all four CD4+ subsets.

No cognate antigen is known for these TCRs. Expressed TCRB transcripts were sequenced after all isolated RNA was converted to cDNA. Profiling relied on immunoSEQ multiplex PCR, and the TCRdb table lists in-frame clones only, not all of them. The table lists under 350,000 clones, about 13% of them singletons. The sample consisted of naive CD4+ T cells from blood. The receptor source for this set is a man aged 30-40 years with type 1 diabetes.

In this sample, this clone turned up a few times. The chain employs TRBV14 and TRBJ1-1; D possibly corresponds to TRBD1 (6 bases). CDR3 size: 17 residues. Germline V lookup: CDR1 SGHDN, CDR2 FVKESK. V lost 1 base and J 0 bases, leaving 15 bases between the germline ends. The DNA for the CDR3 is TGTGCCAGCAGCCAAGTGGGGGCCCTCTCCATGAACACTGAAGCTTTCTTT. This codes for CASSQVGALSMNTEAFF.

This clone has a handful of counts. The CDR3 region is CASSFPLAGAKDTQYF. For the CDR3, the DNA is TGTGCCAGCAGCTTCCCCCTAGCGGGAGCCAAAGATACGCAGTATTTT. The J gene is TRBJ2-3, the V gene TRBV5-4; 10 bases match TRBD2. In germline, CDR1 is SGHNT, CDR2 YYREEE (reference sequence). Trimming took 2 bases from V and 5 from J; bases not matched to a gene: 8. The CDR3 totals 16 residues.

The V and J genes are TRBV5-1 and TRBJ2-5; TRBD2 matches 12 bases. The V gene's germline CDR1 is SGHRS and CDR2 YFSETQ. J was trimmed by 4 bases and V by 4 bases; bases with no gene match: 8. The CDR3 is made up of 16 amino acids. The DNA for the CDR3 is TGCGCCAGCAGCGTCGGGACTAGCGGGCGGGGAGAGACCCAGTACTTC. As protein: CASSVGTSGRGETQYF.

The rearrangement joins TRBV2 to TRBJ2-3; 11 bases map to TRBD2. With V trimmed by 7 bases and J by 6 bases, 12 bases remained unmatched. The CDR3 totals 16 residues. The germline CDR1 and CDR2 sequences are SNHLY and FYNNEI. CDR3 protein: CASNPRLAGKGDTQYF. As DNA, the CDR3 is TGTGCCAGCAACCCCCGACTAGCGGGAAAGGGGGATACGCAGTATTTT.

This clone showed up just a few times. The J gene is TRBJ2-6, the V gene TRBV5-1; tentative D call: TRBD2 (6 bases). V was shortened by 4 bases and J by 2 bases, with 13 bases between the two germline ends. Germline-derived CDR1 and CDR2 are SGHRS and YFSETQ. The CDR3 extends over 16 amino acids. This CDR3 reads CASSRDWDAGANVLTF. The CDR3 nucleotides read TGCGCCAGCAGCAGGGACTGGGATGCTGGGGCCAACGTCCTGACTTTC.

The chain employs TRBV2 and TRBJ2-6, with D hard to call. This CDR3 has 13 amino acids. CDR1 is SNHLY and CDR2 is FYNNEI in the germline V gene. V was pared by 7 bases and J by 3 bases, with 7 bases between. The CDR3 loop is CASTVGGANVLTF. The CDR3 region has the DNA TGTGCCAGCACGGTTGGTGGGGCCAACGTCCTGACTTTC.

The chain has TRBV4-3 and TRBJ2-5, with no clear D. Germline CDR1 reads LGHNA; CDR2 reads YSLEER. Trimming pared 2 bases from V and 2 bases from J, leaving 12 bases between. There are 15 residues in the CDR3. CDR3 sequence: CASSQRTAKQETQYF. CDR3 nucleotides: TGCGCCAGCAGCCAACGAACAGCTAAGCAAGAGACCCAGTACTTC.

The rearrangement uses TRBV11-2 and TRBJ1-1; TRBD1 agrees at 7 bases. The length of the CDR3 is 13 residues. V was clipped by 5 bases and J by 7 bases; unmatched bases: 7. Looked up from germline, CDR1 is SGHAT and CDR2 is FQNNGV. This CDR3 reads CASSRGTDHEAFF. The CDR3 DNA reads TGTGCCAGCAGCCGCGGGACAGACCATGAAGCTTTCTTT.

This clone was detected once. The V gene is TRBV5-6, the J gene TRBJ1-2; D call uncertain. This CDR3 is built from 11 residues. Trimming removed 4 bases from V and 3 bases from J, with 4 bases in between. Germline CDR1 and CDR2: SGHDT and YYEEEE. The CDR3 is CASSRDYGYTF. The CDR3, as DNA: TGTGCCAGCAGCAGAGACTATGGCTACACCTTC.

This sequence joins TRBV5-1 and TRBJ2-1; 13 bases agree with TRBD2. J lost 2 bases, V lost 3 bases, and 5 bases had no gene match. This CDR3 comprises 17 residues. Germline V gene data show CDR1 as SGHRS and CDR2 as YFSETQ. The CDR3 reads CASSSGLAGAAYNEQFF. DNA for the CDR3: TGCGCCAGCAGCTCCGGACTAGCGGGAGCGGCCTACAATGAGCAGTTCTTC.

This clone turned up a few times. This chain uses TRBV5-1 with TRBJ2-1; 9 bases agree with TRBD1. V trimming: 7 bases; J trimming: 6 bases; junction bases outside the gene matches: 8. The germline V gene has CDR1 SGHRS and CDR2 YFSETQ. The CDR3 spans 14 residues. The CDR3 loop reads CASSGTGNSNEQFF. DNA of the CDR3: TGCGCCAGCTCCGGGACAGGGAATTCCAATGAGCAGTTCTTC.

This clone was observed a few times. In DNA form, the CDR3 reads TGTGCCAGTAGTATAGTGGAGGGAGGGTCCTACAATGAGCAGTTCTTC. This translates into CASSIVEGGSYNEQFF. V and J are TRBV19 and TRBJ2-1, with 7 bases identical to TRBD2. The V segment lost 1 base and the J segment 1 base; nucleotides outside the gene matches: 4. This CDR3 region has 16 residues. CDR1 and CDR2 from the germline V gene are LNHDA and SQIVND (reference sequence).

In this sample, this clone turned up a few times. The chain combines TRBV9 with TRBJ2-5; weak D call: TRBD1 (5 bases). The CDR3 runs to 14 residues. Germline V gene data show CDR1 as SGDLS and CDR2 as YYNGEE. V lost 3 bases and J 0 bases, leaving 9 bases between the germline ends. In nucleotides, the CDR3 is TGTGCCAGCAGCGGGACACCTTACCAAGAGACCCAGTACTTC. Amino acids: CASSGTPYQETQYF.

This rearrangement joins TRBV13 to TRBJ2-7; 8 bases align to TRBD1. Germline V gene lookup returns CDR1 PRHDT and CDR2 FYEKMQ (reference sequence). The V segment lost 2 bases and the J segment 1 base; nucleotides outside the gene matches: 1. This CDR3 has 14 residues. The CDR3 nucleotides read TGTGCCAGCAGCTTACAGGGGGCGTCCTACGAGCAGTACTTC. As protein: CASSLQGASYEQYF.

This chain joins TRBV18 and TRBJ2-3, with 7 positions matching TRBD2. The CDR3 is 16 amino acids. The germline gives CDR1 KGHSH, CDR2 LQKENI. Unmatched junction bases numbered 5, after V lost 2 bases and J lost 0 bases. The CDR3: CASSPGPSGSTDTQYF. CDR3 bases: TGTGCCAGCTCACCAGGGCCTAGCGGAAGCACAGATACGCAGTATTTT.

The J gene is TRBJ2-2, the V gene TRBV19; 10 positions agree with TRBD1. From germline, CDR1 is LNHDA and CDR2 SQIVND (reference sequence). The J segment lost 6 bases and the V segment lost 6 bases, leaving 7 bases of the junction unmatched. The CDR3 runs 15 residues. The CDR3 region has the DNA TGTGCCAGTAGCCGGGACAGGGGTTACCCCGGGGAGCTGTTTTTT. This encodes CASSRDRGYPGELFF.

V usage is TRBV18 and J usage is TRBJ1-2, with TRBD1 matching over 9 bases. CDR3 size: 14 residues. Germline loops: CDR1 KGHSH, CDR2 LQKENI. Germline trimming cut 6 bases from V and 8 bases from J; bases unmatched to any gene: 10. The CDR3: CASSPRTGAEGYTF. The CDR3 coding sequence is TGTGCCAGCTCCCCTAGGACAGGGGCGGAGGGCTACACCTTC.

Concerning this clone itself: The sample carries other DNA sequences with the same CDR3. CDR3 nucleotide sequence: TGCAGTGCTAGAGGGGGCCCTGAAGCTTTCTTT. This gives the protein CSARGGPEAFF. The chain has TRBV20-1 and TRBJ1-1; possible D gene TRBD1, 5 bases. Germline V gives CDR1 DFQATT, CDR2 SNEGSKA (reference sequence). Between the trimmed V and J ends, which lost 1 base and 6 bases, there was a span of 6 bases. The CDR3 has 11 residues.

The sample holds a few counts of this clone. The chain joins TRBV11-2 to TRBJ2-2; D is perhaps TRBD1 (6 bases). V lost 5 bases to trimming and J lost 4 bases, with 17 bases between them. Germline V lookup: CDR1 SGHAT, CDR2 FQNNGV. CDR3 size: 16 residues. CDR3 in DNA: TGTGCCAGCAGCGCCTCCGGCAGGGGACCCACCGGGGAGCTGTTTTTT. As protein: CASSASGRGPTGELFF.

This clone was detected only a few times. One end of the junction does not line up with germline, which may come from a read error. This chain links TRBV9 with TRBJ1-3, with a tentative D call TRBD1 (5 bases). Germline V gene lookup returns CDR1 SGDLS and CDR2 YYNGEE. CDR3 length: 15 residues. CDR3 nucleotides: TGTGCCAGCACCGTAGGACACGTCAGAGGAAACACCATATATTTT. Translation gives CASTVGHVRGNTIYF.

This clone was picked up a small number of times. The CDR3 DNA sequence: TGTGCCAGCAGCGGGGGGAGGGCCGAGGATACGCAGTATTTT. Encoded protein: CASSGGRAEDTQYF. The chain carries TRBV7-3 and TRBJ2-3; 7 bases are shared with TRBD2. The CDR3 loop spans 14 amino acids. V lost 5 bases and J lost 6; bases outside the gene matches: 8. Germline CDR1 is SGHTA and CDR2 is FQGTGA.

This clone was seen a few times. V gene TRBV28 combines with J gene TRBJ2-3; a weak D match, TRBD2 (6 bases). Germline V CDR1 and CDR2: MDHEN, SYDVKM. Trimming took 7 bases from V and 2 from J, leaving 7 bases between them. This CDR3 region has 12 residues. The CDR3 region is CASTGVTDTQYF. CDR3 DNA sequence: TGTGCCAGCACGGGGGTCACAGATACGCAGTATTTT.

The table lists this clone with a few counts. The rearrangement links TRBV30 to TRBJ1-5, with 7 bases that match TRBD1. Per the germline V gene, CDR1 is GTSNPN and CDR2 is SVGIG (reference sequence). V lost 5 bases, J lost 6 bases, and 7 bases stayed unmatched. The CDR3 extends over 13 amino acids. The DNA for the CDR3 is TGTGCCTGGGAAACAGGGGCTGGTCAGCCCCAGCATTTT. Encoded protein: CAWETGAGQPQHF.

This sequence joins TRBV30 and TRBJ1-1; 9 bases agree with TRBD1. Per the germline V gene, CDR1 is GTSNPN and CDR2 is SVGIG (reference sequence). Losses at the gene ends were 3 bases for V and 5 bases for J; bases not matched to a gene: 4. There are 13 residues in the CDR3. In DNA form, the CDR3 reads TGTGCCTGGAGCCCGGGACAGGGAACTGAAGCTTTCTTT. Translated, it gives CAWSPGQGTEAFF. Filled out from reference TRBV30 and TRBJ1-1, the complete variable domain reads SQTIHQWPATLVQPVGSPLSLECTVEGTSNPNLYWYRQAAGRGLQLLFYSVGIGQISSEVPQNLSASRPQDRQFILSSKKLLLSDSGFYLCAWSPGQGTEAFFGQGTRLTVV.

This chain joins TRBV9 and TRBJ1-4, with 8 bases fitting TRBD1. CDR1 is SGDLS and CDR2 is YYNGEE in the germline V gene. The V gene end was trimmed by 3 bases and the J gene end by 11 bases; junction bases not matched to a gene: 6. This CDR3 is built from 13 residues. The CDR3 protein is CASSDQQGGKLFF. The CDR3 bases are TGTGCCAGCAGCGACCAACAGGGGGGGAAACTGTTTTTT.

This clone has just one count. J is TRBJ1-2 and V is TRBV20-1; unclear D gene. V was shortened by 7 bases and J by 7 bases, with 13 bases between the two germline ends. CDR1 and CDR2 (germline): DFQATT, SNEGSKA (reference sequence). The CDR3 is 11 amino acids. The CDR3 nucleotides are TGCAGTGGGCCCGAGGCGTCTGGCTACACCTTC. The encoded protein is CSGPEASGYTF.

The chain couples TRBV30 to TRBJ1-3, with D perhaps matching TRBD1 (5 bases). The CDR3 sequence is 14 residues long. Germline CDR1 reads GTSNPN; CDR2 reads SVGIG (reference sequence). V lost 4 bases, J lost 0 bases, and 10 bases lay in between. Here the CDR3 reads CAWMGGSSGNTIYF. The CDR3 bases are TGTGCCTGGATGGGGGGAAGCTCTGGAAACACCATATATTTT.